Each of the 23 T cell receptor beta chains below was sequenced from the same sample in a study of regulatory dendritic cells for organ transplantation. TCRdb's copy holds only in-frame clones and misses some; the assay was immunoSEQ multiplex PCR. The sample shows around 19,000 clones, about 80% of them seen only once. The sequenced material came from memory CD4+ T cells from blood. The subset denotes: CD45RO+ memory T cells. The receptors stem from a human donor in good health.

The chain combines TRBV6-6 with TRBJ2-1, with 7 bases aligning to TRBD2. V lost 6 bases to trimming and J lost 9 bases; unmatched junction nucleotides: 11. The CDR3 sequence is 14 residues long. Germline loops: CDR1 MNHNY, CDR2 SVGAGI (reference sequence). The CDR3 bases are TGTGCCAGCAGCCCCCAAAGCGGGGTAGTTGAGCAGTTCTTC. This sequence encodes CASSPQSGVVEQFF.

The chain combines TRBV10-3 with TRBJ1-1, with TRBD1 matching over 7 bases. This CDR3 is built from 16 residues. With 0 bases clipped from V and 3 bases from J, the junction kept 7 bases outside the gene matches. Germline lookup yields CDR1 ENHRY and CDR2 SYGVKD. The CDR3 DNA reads TGTGCCATCAGTGAGTCGAGGGGGCGAAGGGACACTGAAGCTTTCTTT. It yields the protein CAISESRGRRDTEAFF.

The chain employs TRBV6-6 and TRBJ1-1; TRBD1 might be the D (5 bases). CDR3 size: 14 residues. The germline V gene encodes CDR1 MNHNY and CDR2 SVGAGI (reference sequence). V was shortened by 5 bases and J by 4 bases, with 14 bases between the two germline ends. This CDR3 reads CASSRRDGGTEAFF. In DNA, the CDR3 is TGTGCCAGCAGTCGACGGGACGGGGGCACTGAAGCTTTCTTT.

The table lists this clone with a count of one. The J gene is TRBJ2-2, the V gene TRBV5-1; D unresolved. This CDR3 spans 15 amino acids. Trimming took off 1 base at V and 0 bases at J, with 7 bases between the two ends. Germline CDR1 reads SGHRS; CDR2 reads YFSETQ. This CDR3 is CASSLRQTNTGELFF. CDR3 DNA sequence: TGCGCCAGCAGCTTGCGTCAGACGAACACCGGGGAGCTGTTTTTT. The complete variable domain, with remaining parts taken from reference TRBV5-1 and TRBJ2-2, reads KAGVTQTPRYLIKTRGQQVTLSCSPISGHRSVSWYQQTPGQGLQFLFEYFSETQRNKGNFPGRFSGRQFSNSRSEMNVSTLELGDSALYLCASSLRQTNTGELFFGEGSRLTVL.

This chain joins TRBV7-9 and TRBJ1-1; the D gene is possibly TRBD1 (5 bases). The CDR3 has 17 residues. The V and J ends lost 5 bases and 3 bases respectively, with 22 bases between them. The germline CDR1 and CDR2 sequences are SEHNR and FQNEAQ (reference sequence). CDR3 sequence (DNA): TGTGCCAGCAGCGCCCCCCAGGGCAGGGCTCAGGACACTGAAGCTTTCTTT. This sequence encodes CASSAPQGRAQDTEAFF. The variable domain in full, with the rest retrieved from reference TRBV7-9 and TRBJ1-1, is DTGVSQNPRHKITKRGQNVTFRCDPISEHNRLYWYRQTLGQGPEFLTYFQNEAQLEKSRLLSDRFSAERPKGSFSTLEIQRTEQGDSAMYLCASSAPQGRAQDTEAFFGQGTRLTVV.

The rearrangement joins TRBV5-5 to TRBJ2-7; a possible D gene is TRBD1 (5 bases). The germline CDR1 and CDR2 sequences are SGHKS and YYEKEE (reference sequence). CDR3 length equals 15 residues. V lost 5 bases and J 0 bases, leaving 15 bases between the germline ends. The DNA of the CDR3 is TGTGCCAGCAGGCCCGCCTCAGGGATCTCCTACGAGCAGTACTTC. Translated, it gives CASRPASGISYEQYF.

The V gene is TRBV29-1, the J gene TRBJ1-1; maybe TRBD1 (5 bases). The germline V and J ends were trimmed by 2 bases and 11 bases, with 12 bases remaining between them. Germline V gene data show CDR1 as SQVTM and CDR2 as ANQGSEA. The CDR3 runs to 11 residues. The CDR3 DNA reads TGCAGCGTTGAAAGCAGGGAAAAGGCTTTCTTT. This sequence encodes CSVESREKAFF.

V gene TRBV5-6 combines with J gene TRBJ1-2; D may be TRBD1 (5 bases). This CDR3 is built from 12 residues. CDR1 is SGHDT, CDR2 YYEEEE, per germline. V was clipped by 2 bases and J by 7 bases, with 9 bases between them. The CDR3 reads CASSLRQSGYTF. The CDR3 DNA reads TGTGCCAGCAGCTTACGACAGAGTGGCTACACCTTC. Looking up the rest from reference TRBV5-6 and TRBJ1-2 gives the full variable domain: DAGVTQSPTHLIKTRGQQVTLRCSPKSGHDTVSWYQQALGQGPQFIFQYYEEEERQRGNFPDRFSGHQFPNYSSELNVNALLLGDSALYLCASSLRQSGYTFGSGTRLTVV.

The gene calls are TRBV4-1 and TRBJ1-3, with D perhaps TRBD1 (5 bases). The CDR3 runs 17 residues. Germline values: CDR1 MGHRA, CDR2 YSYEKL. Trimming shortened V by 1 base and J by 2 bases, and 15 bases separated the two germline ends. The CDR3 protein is CASSQVGAGLPGNTIYF. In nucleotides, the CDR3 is TGCGCCAGCAGCCAAGTTGGTGCGGGGCTACCTGGAAACACCATATATTTT.

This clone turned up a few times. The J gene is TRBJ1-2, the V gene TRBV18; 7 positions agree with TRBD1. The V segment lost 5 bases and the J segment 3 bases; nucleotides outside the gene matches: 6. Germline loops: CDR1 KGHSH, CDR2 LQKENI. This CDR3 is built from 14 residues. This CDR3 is CASSSGQDYYGYTF. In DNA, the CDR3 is TGTGCCAGCTCAAGCGGACAGGACTACTATGGCTACACCTTC.

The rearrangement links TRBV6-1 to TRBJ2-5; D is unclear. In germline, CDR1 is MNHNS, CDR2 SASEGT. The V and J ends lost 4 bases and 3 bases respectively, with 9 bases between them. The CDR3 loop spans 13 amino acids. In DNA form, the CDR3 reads TGTGCCAGCAGTGGAAGAAGAGAAGAGACCCAGTACTTC. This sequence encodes CASSGRREETQYF.

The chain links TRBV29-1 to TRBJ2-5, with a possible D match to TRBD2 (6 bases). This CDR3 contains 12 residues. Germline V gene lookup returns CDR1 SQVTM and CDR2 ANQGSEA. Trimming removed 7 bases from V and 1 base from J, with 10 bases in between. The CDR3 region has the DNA TGCAGCGCGGACTATCTCCAAGAGACCCAGTACTTC. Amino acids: CSADYLQETQYF.

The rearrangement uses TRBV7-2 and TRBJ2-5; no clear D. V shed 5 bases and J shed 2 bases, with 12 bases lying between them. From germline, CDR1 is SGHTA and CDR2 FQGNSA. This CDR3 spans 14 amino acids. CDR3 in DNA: TGTGCCAGCAGCCCCGAGTGGAGTCAAGAGACCCAGTACTTC. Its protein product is CASSPEWSQETQYF.

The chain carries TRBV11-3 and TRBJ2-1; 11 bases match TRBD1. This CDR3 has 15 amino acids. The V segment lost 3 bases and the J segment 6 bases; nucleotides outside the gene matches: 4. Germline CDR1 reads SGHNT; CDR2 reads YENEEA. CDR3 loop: CASSFTGTGGNEQFF. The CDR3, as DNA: TGTGCCAGCAGCTTCACCGGGACAGGGGGCAATGAGCAGTTCTTC.

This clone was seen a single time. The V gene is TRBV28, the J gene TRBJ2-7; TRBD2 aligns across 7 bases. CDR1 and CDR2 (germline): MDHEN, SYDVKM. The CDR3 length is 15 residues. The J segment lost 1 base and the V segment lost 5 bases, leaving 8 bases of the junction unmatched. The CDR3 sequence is CASSAIGLDSYEQYF. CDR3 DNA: TGTGCCAGCAGTGCCATAGGACTAGATTCCTACGAGCAGTACTTC.

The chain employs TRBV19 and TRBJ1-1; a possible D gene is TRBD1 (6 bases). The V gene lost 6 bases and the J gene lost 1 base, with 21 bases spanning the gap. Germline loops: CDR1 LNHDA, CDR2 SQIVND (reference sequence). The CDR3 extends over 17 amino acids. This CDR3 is CASSTRQYGRGNTEAFF. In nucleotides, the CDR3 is TGTGCCAGTAGCACTAGACAGTACGGCAGGGGGAACACTGAAGCTTTCTTT.

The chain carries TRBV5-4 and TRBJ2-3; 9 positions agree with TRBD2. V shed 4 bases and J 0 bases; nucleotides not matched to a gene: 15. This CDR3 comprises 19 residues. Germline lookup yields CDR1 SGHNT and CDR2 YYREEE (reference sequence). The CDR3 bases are TGTGCCAGCAGCGCCCGGACGTCGGCTAGCGGGGCGAGCACAGATACGCAGTATTTT. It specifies CASSARTSASGASTDTQYF.

CDR3 loop: CASSIKRLHEQFF. Here the CDR3 DNA reads TGTGCCAGTAGTATCAAGCGGCTGCATGAGCAGTTCTTC. J is TRBJ2-1 and V is TRBV19; a weak D match, TRBD2 (5 bases). Trimming pared 3 bases from V and 8 bases from J, leaving 11 bases between. The CDR3 contains 13 residues. CDR1 and CDR2 from the germline V gene are LNHDA and SQIVND (reference sequence).

The DNA of the CDR3 is TGTGCCAGCAGGCCCATCTCCTCGGGGGTAGAGACCCAGTACTTC. This translates into CASRPISSGVETQYF. The rearrangement uses TRBV5-4 and TRBJ2-5, with D possibly TRBD2 on 6 matching bases. The CDR3 spans 15 residues. Per germline, CDR1 SGHNT and CDR2 YYREEE (reference sequence). V lost 5 bases to trimming and J lost 4 bases, with 18 bases between them.

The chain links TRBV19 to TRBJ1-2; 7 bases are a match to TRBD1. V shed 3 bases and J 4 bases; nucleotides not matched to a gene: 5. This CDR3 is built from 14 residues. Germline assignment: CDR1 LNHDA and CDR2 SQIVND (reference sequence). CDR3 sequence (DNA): TGTGCCAGTAGTATTACGGCAGGGGGCTATGGCTACACCTTC. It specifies CASSITAGGYGYTF.

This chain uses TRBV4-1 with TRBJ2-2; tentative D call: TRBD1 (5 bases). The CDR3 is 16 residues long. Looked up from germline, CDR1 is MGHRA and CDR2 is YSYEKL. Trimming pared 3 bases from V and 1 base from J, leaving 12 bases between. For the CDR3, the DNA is TGCGCCAGCAGCCACCAGGGCGTTAGGAACACCGGGGAGCTGTTTTTT. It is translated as CASSHQGVRNTGELFF.

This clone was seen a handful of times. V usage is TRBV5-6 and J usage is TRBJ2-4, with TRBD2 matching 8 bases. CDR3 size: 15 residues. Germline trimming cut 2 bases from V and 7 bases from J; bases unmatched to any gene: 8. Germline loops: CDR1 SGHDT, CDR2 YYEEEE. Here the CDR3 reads CASSLQGGGRNIQYF. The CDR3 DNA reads TGTGCCAGCAGCTTACAGGGCGGGGGGCGGAACATTCAGTACTTC.

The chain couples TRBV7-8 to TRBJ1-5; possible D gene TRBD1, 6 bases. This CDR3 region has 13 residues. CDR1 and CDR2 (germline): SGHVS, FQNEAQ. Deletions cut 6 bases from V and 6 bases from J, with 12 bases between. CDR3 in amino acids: CASSSQGTQPQHF. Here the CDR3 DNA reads TGTGCCAGCAGTTCACAGGGCACTCAGCCCCAGCATTTT.